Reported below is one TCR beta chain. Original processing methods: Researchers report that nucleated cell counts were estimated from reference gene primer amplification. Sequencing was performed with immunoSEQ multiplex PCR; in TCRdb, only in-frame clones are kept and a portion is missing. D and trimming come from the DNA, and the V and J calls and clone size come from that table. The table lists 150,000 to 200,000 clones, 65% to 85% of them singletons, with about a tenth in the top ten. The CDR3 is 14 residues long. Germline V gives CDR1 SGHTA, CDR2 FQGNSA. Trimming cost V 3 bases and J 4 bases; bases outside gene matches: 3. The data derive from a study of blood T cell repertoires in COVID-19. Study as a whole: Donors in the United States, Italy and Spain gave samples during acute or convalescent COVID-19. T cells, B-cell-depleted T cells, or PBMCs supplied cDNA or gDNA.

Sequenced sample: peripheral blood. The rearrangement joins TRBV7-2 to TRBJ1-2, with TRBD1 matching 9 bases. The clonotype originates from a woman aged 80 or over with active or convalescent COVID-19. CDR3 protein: CASSFGQGLYGYTF. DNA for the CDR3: TGTGCCAGCAGCTTCGGACAGGGGCTCTATGGCTACACCTTC.